A selection of T cell receptor beta chains follows, all from one sample in a study of T-cell reconstitution after alpha-beta-depleted transplantation in children. Via MiXCR, TCRdb re-called the PCR reads, giving one row per CDR3 protein. Of around 96,000 distinct CDR3 sequences listed, 10% to 15% are singletons. This specimen was PBMCs from the stem cell graft donor, taken from the stem cell graft. The receptor set was obtained from a human donor who donated a stem cell graft to a child with inherited bone marrow failure. Each CDR3 is given with its conserved first and last residue. The D gene is left open where the match is weak. Clone size is shown for a subset of rows, as once, few, many or a class of expanded clone.

>TRBJ2-1|TRBV11-2|.|.
CASSAGTVNNEQFF
TGTGCCAGCAGCGCGGGGACGGTCAACAATGAGCAGTTCTTC
>TRBJ2-7|TRBV29-1|.|many
CSVGTEYEQYF
TGCAGCGTTGGGACTGAGTACGAGCAGTACTTC
>TRBJ2-1|TRBV29-1|TRBD2|many
CSVGLALNEQFF
TGCAGCGTTGGACTAGCCCTCAATGAGCAGTTCTTC
>TRBJ2-7|TRBV4-2|.|many
CASSQAVQASSYEQYF
TGTGCCAGCAGCCAAGCGGTCCAGGCTAGCTCCTACGAGCAGTACTTC
>TRBJ2-5|TRBV12-3/TRBV12-4|.|many
CASSSRDGEETQYF
TGTGCCAGCAGCTCCCGGGACGGTGAAGAGACCCAGTACTTC
>TRBJ2-1|TRBV5-1|TRBD2|many
CASSGLAGYNEQFF
TGCGCCAGCAGCGGTCTAGCGGGCTACAATGAGCAGTTCTTC
>TRBJ2-1|TRBV9|.|many
CASSVSGRSSQFF
TGTGCCAGCAGCGTGTCGGGCAGGAGTTCCCAGTTCTTC
>TRBJ2-1|TRBV4-3|TRBD2|many
CASSQDIAGGVTYNEQFF
TGCGCCAGCAGCCAAGATATAGCGGGGGGGGTTACCTACAATGAGCAGTTCTTC
>TRBJ2-5|TRBV6-5|TRBD2|many
CASSTPGGAQYF
TGTGCCAGCAGCACCCCCGGGGGGGCCCAGTACTTC
>TRBJ1-3|TRBV12-3/TRBV12-4|.|once
CASSLALTGAGNTIYF
TGTGCCAGCAGTTTAGCGCTAACCGGGGCTGGAAACACCATATATTTT
>TRBJ2-3|TRBV5-1|TRBD2|many
CASSLGTSGSYDTQYF
TGCGCCAGCAGCTTGGGGACTAGCGGGAGCTACGATACGCAGTATTTT
>TRBJ2-1|TRBV13|.|many
CASSLSTEQFF
TGTGCCAGCAGCTTAAGCACTGAGCAGTTCTTC
>TRBJ2-7|TRBV28|TRBD1|many
CASSLPGQYEQYF
TGTGCCAGCAGTCTACCGGGACAGTACGAGCAGTACTTC
>TRBJ2-1|TRBV7-2|TRBD2|few
CASSYSGGSFEQFF
TGTGCCAGCAGCTATAGCGGGGGGAGTTTTGAGCAGTTCTTC
>TRBJ1-1|TRBV19|.|few
CASSLGPNTESFF
TGTGCCAGTTCCTTGGGCCCGAACACTGAATCTTTCTTT
>TRBJ1-1|TRBV7-6|TRBD1|.
CASSSDRGAEAFF
TGTGCCAGCAGCTCCGACAGGGGCGCTGAAGCTTTCTTT
>TRBJ2-2|TRBV7-9|TRBD1|many
CASSPWDRGSTGELFF
TGTGCCAGCAGCCCTTGGGACAGGGGGAGCACCGGGGAGCTGTTTTTT
>TRBJ2-2|TRBV6-5|.|many
CASSYDSGTGELFF
TGTGCCAGCAGCTACGACAGTGGCACCGGGGAGCTGTTTTTT
>TRBJ1-1|TRBV5-1|TRBD1|many
CASSLGDRAGTEAFF
TGCGCCAGCAGCTTGGGGGACAGGGCTGGCACTGAAGCTTTCTTT
>TRBJ2-7|TRBV5-1|.|medium-sized
CASSLNGRVIEQYF
TGCGCCAGCAGCTTGAACGGCAGGGTAATCGAGCAGTACTTC
>TRBJ1-1|TRBV5-1|.|many
CASRGRDTEAFF
TGCGCCAGCAGAGGAAGGGACACTGAAGCTTTCTTT
>TRBJ1-1|TRBV29-1|.|many
CSVESERAEAFF
TGCAGCGTTGAGAGTGAACGGGCTGAAGCTTTCTTT
>TRBJ2-7|TRBV6-2/TRBV6-3|TRBD1|many
CASSVTGTGIAQYF
TGTGCCAGCAGTGTCACCGGGACAGGAATCGCGCAGTACTTC
>TRBJ2-6|TRBV21-1|.|many
CASSIFSGANVLTF
TGTGCCAGCAGCATCTTTTCTGGGGCCAACGTCCTGACTTTC
>TRBJ2-6|TRBV5-1|.|many
CASSKGSTSGANVLTF
TGCGCCAGCAGCAAAGGTTCAACCTCTGGGGCCAACGTCCTGACTTTC
>TRBJ2-3|TRBV10-3|.|many
CAISVTATDTQYF
TGTGCCATCAGTGTGACGGCCACAGATACGCAGTATTTT
>TRBJ2-3|TRBV5-1|.|many
CASSLSTTDTQYF
TGCGCCAGCAGCCTCTCCACCACAGATACGCAGTATTTT
>TRBJ1-5|TRBV5-6|.|many
CASSLRRNQPQHF
TGTGCCAGCAGCTTACGGCGGAATCAGCCCCAGCATTTT
>TRBJ2-4|TRBV5-1|.|.
CASSLARGPKNIQYF
TGCGCCAGCAGCTTGGCTCGGGGTCCCAAAAACATTCAGTACTTC
>TRBJ2-7|TRBV3-1|.|few
CASSQNPGWAFTAGNEQYF
TGTGCCAGCAGCCAAAACCCGGGGTGGGCTTTCACTGCCGGGAACGAGCAGTACTTC
>TRBJ2-1|TRBV7-6|.|many
CASSQGPGRTYNEQFF
TGTGCCAGCAGCCAAGGTCCGGGACGGACCTACAATGAGCAGTTCTTC
>TRBJ2-3|TRBV3-1|.|many
CASSRKGADTQYF
TGTGCCAGCAGCCGGAAGGGGGCAGATACGCAGTATTTT
>TRBJ2-2|TRBV9|TRBD1|many
CASSVATGVDTGELFF
TGTGCCAGCAGCGTAGCCACAGGGGTAGACACCGGGGAGCTGTTTTTT
>TRBJ2-5|TRBV7-7|TRBD1|many
CASSARDSQETQYF
TGTGCCAGCAGCGCCCGGGACAGCCAAGAGACCCAGTACTTC
>TRBJ2-2|TRBV5-1|.|many
CASSLTGYTGELFF
TGCGCCAGCAGCCTAACAGGGTACACCGGGGAGCTGTTTTTT